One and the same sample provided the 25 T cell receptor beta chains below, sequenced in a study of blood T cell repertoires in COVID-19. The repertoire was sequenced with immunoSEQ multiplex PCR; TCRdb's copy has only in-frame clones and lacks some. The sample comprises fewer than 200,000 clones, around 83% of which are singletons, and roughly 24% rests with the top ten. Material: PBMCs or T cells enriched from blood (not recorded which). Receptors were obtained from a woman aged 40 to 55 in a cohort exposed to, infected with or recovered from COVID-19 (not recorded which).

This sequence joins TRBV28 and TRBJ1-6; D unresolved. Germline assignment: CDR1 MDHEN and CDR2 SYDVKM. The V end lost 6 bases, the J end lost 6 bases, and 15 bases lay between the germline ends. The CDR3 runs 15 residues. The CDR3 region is CASRQRGSGNSPLHF. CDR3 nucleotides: TGTGCCAGCAGGCAACGGGGATCTGGTAATTCACCCCTCCACTTT.

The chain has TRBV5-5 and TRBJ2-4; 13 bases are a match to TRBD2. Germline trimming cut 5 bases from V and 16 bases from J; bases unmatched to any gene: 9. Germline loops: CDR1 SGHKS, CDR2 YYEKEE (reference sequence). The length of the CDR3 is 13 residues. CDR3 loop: CASSPGLAGFCYF. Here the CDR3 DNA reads TGTGCCAGCAGTCCGGGACTAGCGGGATTTTGTTACTTC.

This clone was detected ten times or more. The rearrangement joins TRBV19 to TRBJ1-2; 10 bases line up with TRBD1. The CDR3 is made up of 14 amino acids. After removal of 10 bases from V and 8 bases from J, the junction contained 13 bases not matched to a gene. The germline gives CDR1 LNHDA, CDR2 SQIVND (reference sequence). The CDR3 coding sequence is TGTGCCACCCGAGGGGACAGGGGTCTAGGAGGCTACACCTTC. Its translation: CATRGDRGLGGYTF.

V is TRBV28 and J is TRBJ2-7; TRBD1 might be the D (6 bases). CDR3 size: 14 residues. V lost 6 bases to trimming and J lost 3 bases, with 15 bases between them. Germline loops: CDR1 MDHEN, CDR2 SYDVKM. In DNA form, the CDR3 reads TGTGCCAGCAGGCCTTCCGGGACACTCTACGAGCAGTACTTC. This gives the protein CASRPSGTLYEQYF.

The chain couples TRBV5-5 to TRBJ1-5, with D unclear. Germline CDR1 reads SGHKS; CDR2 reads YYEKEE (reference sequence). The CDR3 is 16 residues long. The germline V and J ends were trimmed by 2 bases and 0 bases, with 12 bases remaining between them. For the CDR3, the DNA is TGTGCCAGCAGCTTAGTCGGGATCCATAGCAATCAGCCCCAGCATTTT. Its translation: CASSLVGIHSNQPQHF. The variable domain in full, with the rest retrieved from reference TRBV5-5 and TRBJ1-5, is DAGVTQSPTHLIKTRGQQVTLRCSPISGHKSVSWYQQVLGQGPQFIFQYYEKEERGRGNFPDRFSARQFPNYSSELNVNALLLGDSALYLCASSLVGIHSNQPQHFGDGTRLSIL.

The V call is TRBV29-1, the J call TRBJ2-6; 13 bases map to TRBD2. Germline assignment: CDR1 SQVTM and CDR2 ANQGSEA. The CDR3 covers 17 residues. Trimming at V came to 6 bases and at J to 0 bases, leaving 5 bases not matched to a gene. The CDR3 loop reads CSVGGTSGNSGANVLTF. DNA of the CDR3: TGCAGCGTGGGTGGGACTAGCGGGAACTCTGGGGCCAACGTCCTGACTTTC.

The CDR3: CASARQGFNEQYF. The CDR3 DNA reads as TGTGCCAGCGCTCGACAGGGTTTCAACGAGCAGTACTTC. V is TRBV19 and J is TRBJ2-7, with 7 bases aligning to TRBD1. Germline V gene sequence: CDR1 LNHDA, CDR2 SQIVND (reference sequence). Trimming cost V 9 bases and J 5 bases; bases outside gene matches: 10. The CDR3 spans 13 residues. Supplemented by reference TRBV19 and TRBJ2-7, the full variable domain reads DGGITQSPKYLFRKEGQNVTLSCEQNLNHDAMYWYRQDPGQGLRLIYYSQIVNDFQKGDIAEGYSVSREKKESFPLTVTSAQKNPTAFYLCASARQGFNEQYFGPGTRLTVT.

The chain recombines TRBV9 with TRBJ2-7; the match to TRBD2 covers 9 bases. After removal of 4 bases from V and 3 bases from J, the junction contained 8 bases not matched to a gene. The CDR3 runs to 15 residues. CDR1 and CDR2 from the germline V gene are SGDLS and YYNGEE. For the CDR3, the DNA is TGTGCCAGCAGCCCTTGGGGGCGGGAGGGCTACGAGCAGTACTTC. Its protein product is CASSPWGREGYEQYF.

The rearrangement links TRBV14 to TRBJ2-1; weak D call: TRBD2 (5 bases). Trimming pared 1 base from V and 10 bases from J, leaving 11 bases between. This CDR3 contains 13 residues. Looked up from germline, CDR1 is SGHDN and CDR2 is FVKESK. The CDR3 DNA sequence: TGTGCCAGCAGCCAAGGGACGGGAACGGAGCAGTTCTTC. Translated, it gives CASSQGTGTEQFF. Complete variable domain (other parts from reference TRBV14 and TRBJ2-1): EAGVTQFPSHSVIEKGQTVTLRCDPISGHDNLYWYRRVMGKEIKFLLHFVKESKQDESGMPNNRFLAERTGGTYSTLKVQPAELEDSGVYFCASSQGTGTEQFFGPGTRLTVL.

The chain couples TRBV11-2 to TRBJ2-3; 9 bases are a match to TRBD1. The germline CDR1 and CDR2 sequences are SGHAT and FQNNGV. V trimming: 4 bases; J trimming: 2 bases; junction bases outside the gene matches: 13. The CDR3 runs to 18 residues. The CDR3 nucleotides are TGTGCCAGCAGCTCCACCGATTCGGGACAGGGACCCACAGATACGCAGTATTTT. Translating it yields CASSSTDSGQGPTDTQYF.

The CDR3 region is CASGPSGRGGDTQYF. Here the CDR3 DNA reads TGTGCCAGCGGGCCTAGCGGGCGGGGTGGAGATACGCAGTATTTT. This chain joins TRBV19 and TRBJ2-3; 8 nucleotides line up with TRBD2. Germline V gene data show CDR1 as LNHDA and CDR2 as SQIVND (reference sequence). V lost 9 bases and J lost 5; bases outside the gene matches: 13. This CDR3 region has 15 residues.

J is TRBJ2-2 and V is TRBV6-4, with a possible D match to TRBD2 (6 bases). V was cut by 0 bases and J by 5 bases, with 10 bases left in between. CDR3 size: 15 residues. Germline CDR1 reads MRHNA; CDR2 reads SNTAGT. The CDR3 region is CASSDSTRETGELFF. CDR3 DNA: TGTGCCAGCAGTGACTCGACTAGGGAAACCGGGGAGCTGTTTTTT.

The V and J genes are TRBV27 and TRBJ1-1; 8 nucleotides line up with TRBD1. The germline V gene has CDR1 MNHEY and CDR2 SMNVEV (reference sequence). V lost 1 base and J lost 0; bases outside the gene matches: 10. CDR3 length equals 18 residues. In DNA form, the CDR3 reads TGTGCCAGCAGTTTATGGCCCCCGGGACAGGCACTGAACACTGAAGCTTTCTTT. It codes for CASSLWPPGQALNTEAFF.

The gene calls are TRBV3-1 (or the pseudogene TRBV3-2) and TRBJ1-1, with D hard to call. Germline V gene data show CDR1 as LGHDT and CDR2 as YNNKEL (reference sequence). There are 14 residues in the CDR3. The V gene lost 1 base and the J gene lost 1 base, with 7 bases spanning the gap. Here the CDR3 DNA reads TGTGCCAGCAGCCAAGGACAATGGAACACTGAAGCTTTCTTT. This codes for CASSQGQWNTEAFF.

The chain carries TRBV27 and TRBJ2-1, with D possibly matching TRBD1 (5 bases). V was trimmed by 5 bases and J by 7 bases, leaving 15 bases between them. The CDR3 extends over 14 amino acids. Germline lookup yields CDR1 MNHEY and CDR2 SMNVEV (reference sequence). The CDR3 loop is CASSLGQPTNEQFF. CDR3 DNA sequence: TGTGCCAGCAGTCTAGGACAACCAACGAATGAGCAGTTCTTC.

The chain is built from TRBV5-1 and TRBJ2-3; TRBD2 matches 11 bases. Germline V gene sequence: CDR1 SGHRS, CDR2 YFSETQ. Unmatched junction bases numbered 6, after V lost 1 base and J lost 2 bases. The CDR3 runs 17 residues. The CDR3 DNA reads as TGCGCCAGCAGCTTGCTCGCGACTAGCGGGATCACAGATACGCAGTATTTT. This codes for CASSLLATSGITDTQYF.

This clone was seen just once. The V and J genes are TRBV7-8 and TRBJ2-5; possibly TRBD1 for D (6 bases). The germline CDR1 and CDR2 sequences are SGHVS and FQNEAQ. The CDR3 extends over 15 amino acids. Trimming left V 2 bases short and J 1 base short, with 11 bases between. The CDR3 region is CASSLQGWGQETQYF. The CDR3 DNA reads TGTGCCAGCAGCTTACAGGGGTGGGGCCAAGAGACCCAGTACTTC.

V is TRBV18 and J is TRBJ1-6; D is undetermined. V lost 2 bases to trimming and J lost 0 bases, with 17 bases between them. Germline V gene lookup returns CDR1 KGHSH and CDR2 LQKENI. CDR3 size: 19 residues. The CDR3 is CASSPSPRGPSSYNSPLHF. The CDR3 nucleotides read TGTGCCAGCTCACCATCCCCCCGTGGCCCCAGCTCCTATAATTCACCCCTCCACTTT.

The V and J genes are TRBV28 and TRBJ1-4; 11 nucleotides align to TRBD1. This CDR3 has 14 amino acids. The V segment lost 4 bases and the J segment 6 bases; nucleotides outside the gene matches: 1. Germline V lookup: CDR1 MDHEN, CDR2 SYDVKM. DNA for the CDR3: TGTGCCAGCAGTTGGGGACAGGGGGATGAAAAACTGTTTTTT. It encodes CASSWGQGDEKLFF.

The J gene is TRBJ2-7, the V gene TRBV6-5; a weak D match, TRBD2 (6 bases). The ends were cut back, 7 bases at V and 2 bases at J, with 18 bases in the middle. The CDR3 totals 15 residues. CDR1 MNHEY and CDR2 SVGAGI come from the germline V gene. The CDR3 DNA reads TGTGCCAGCACCCAGGCTGGGACTCGACCCTACGAGCAGTACTTC. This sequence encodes CASTQAGTRPYEQYF.

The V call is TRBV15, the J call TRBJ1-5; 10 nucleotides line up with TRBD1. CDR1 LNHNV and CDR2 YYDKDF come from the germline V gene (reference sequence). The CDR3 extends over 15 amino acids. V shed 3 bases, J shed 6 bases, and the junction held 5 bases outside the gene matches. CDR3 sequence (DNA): TGTGCCACCAGCAGGTCGGGACAGGGGAGTCAGCCCCAGCATTTT. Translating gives CATSRSGQGSQPQHF.

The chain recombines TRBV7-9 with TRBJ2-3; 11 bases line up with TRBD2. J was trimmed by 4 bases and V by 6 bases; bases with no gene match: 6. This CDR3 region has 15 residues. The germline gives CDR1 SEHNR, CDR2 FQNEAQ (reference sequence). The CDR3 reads CASRVGLAGSDTQYF. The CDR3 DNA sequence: TGTGCCAGCAGAGTTGGACTAGCGGGTTCAGATACGCAGTATTTT.

The CDR3 nucleotides are TGCAGTGCTAGTGTGGGCGGGAGAAGCACAGATACGCAGTATTTT. As protein: CSASVGGRSTDTQYF. The rearrangement joins TRBV20-1 to TRBJ2-3; 7 positions agree with TRBD2. This CDR3 has 15 residues. V trimming: 3 bases; J trimming: 0 bases; junction bases outside the gene matches: 6. Per germline, CDR1 DFQATT and CDR2 SNEGSKA (reference sequence).

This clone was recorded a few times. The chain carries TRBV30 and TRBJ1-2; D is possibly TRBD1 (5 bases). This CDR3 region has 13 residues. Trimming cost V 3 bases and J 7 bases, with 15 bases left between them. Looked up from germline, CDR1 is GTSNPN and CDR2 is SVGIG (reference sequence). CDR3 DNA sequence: TGTGCCTGGAGGGAAGGGGCCAGAAGTGGCTACACCTTC. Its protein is CAWREGARSGYTF.

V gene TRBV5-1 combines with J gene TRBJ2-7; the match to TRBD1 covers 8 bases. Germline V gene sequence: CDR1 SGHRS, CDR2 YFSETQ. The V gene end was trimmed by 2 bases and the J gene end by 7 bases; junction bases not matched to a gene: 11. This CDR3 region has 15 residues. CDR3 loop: CASSLRTGPMTEQYF. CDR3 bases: TGCGCCAGCAGCTTAAGGACAGGGCCGATGACGGAGCAGTACTTC.